This TCR beta chain was obtained from a study of human T cells and chemical hapten exposure. Germline loops: CDR1 SGDLS, CDR2 YYNGEE. Trimming removed 1 base from V and 0 bases from J, with 16 bases in between. The CDR3 length is 18 residues. The sample holds a few counts of this clonotype. Its antigen is undetermined. Study results and caveats: Patch test score was positively correlated with the counts of PT1 expanded TCRs.

Time point described: patch test 2, 6 weeks after DPC sensitization. Noted treatment: therapeutic diphenylcyclopropenone sensitization with weekly scalp DPC. One entry per CDR3 protein results from TCRdb running MiXCR on the RACE reads. The table shows tens of thousands of distinct CDR3 sequences, with 10% occurring only once. The sequence was collected from a woman in her forties or fifties with alopecia areata. Some clones in this sample may be carry-over from other donors' samples. The material sequenced was whole blood, taken in connection with sensitization to the hapten diphenylcyclopropenone (DPC). The gene calls are TRBV9 and TRBJ2-2; D ambiguous. CDR3 DNA: TGTGCCAGCAGCGTAAGTCTGGCGGAAGGGACGAACACCGGGGAGCTGTTTTTT. Its translation is CASSVSLAEGTNTGELFF.